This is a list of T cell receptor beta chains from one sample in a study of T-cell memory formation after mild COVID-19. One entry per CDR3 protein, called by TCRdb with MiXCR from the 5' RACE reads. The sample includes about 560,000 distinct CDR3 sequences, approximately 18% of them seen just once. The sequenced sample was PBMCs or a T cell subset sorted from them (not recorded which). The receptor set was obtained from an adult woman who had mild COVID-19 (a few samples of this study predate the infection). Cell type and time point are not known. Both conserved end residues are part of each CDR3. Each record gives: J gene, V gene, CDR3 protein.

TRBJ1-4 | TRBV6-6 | CASWGQGAANEKLFF
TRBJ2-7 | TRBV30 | CAWSGTGFYEQYF
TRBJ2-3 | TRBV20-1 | CSALSPIPGTDTQYF
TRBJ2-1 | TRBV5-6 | CASSSYQQLAGARNEQFF
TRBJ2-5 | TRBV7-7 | CASSWGTGSQETQYF
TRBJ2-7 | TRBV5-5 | CASSLAYGGYEQYF
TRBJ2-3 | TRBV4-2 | CASSQELLRGTHTDTQYF
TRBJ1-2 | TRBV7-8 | CASSSDRGSLGYTF
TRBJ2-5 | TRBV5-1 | CASSHLGPYQETQYF
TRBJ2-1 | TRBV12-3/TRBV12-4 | CASSGLAGGLYNEQFF
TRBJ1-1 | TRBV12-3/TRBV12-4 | CASSSVIENTEAFF
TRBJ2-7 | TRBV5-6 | CASSFSLMGRYEQYF
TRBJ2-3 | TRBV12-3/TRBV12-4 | CASSETSGQGADTQYF
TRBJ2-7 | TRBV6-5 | CASRMGLAGGIYEQYF
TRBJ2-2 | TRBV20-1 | CSARTPYAGELFF
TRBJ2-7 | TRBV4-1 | CASSQDPRDSPYEQYF
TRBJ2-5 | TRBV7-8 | CASSSWTVQETQYF
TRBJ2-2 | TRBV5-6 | CASSLDVRGNFRAGELFF